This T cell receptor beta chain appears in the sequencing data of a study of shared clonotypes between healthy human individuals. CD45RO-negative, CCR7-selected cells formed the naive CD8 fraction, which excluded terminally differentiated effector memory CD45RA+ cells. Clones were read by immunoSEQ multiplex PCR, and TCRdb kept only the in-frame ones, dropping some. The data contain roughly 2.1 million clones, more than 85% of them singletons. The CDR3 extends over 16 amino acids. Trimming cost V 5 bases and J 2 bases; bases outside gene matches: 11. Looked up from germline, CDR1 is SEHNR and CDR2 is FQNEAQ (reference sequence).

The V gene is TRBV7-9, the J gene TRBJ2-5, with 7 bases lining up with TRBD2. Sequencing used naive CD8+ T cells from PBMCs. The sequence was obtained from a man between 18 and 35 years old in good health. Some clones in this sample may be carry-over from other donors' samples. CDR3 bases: TGTGCCAGCAGCCCGACCTTCAGGGAGGGACAAGAGACCCAGTACTTC. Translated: CASSPTFREGQETQYF.